Listed here are 9 T cell receptor beta chains from one sample, sequenced in a study of T cell changes during pregnancy in multiple sclerosis. Some clones are missing from TCRdb's copy, which holds only in-frame ones; the method was immunoSEQ multiplex PCR. Altogether approximately 80,000 clones are present, 90% to 95% being singletons, with the ten largest covering about 1%. Material: peripheral blood, obtained in the second trimester of pregnancy. The source is a female donor in good health, enrolled as a control in a pregnancy study.

This rearrangement joins TRBV6-5 to TRBJ2-4; D gene unclear. CDR3 length equals 15 residues. Germline loops: CDR1 MNHEY, CDR2 SVGAGI. Deletions cut 0 bases from V and 10 bases from J, with 16 bases between. The CDR3 DNA sequence: TGTGCCAGCAGTTACTCTCTGGGCTCGTCCGAAATTCAGTACTTC. It translates to CASSYSLGSSEIQYF.

V is TRBV28 and J is TRBJ2-7; maybe TRBD1 (6 bases). The CDR3 covers 14 residues. The germline CDR1 and CDR2 sequences are MDHEN and SYDVKM. Trimming cost V 6 bases and J 4 bases, with 16 bases left between them. Written as DNA, the CDR3 is TGTGCCAGCAGCCCAACGGGACACCCTTACGAGCAGTACTTC. Its protein product is CASSPTGHPYEQYF.

This chain uses TRBV28 with TRBJ2-5; D ambiguous. CDR1 MDHEN and CDR2 SYDVKM come from the germline V gene. The CDR3 covers 13 residues. V was cut by 4 bases and J by 4 bases, with 10 bases left in between. Written as DNA, the CDR3 is TGTGCCAGCAGTTCGCGACTTCTAGAGACCCAGTACTTC. This codes for CASSSRLLETQYF.

This sequence joins TRBV7-9 and TRBJ2-7; 7 bases line up with TRBD1. V lost 5 bases to trimming and J lost 0 bases; unmatched junction nucleotides: 7. The CDR3 is 15 amino acids. Germline CDR1 is SEHNR and CDR2 is FQNEAQ (reference sequence). CDR3 in amino acids: CASSAWTGSSYEQYF. Here the CDR3 DNA reads TGTGCCAGCAGCGCCTGGACAGGTTCCTCCTACGAGCAGTACTTC. Combining the CDR3 with reference TRBV7-9 and TRBJ2-7 gives the whole variable domain DTGVSQNPRHKITKRGQNVTFRCDPISEHNRLYWYRQTLGQGPEFLTYFQNEAQLEKSRLLSDRFSAERPKGSFSTLEIQRTEQGDSAMYLCASSAWTGSSYEQYFGPGTRLTVT.

The rearrangement links TRBV7-2 to TRBJ2-2, with D tentatively TRBD1 (6 bases). Germline V gene sequence: CDR1 SGHTA, CDR2 FQGNSA. This CDR3 spans 15 amino acids. The ends were cut back, 4 bases at V and 4 bases at J, with 13 bases in the middle. CDR3 in amino acids: CASSSTDRSTGELFF. CDR3 DNA: TGTGCCAGCAGCTCAACCGACAGGAGCACCGGGGAGCTGTTTTTT.

The gene calls are TRBV7-2 and TRBJ2-1; D possibly corresponds to TRBD1 (6 bases). Germline values: CDR1 SGHTA, CDR2 FQGNSA. This CDR3 comprises 17 residues. Deletions cut 4 bases from V and 7 bases from J, with 23 bases between. Written as DNA, the CDR3 is TGTGCCAGCAGCTCGACAGGAAGTTATTTGGTAGCAAATGAGCAGTTCTTC. It yields the protein CASSSTGSYLVANEQFF.

DNA for the CDR3: TGCGCCAGCAGCTCCACAGGACCCCCTGGGGAAAAACTGTTTTTT. It specifies CASSSTGPPGEKLFF. J is TRBJ1-4 and V is TRBV5-1; D perhaps matches TRBD1 (5 bases). Germline loops: CDR1 SGHRS, CDR2 YFSETQ. Trimming removed 3 bases at V and 8 bases at J, with 17 bases between. The CDR3 runs to 15 residues.

This chain links TRBV19 with TRBJ1-2, with D perhaps matching TRBD1 (6 bases). The V gene's germline CDR1 is LNHDA and CDR2 SQIVND (reference sequence). V was cut by 7 bases and J by 2 bases, with 17 bases left in between. The CDR3 has 15 amino acids. The CDR3 DNA sequence: TGTGCCAGTACCTCTTTGGGGACAAACAACTATGGCTACACCTTC. Encoded protein: CASTSLGTNNYGYTF.

The chain joins TRBV2 to TRBJ2-1, with a tentative D call TRBD1 (5 bases). Germline V gives CDR1 SNHLY, CDR2 FYNNEI. Trimming took off 6 bases at V and 5 bases at J, with 17 bases between the two ends. CDR3 length: 15 residues. CDR3 amino acids: CASRMQRGGHNEQFF. The CDR3 region has the DNA TGTGCCAGCAGAATGCAAAGGGGTGGTCACAATGAGCAGTTCTTC. Drawing the rest from reference TRBV2 and TRBJ2-1, the complete variable domain is EPEVTQTPSHQVTQMGQEVILRCVPISNHLYFYWYRQILGQKVEFLVSFYNNEISEKSEIFDDQFSVERPDGSNFTLKIRSTKLEDSAMYFCASRMQRGGHNEQFFGPGTRLTVL.